The next 8 T cell receptor beta chains were all read from a single sample in a study of T cell changes during pregnancy in multiple sclerosis. Produced via immunoSEQ multiplex PCR; TCRdb's table is partial and in-frame only. This sample has 90,000 or so clones, with approximately 90% found just once. The source material was peripheral blood, sampled before pregnancy. The receptor source for this set is a female donor with multiple sclerosis, enrolled in a pregnancy study.

This clone was found a few times. V is TRBV29-1 and J is TRBJ1-1; the D is unclear. The germline V gene encodes CDR1 SQVTM and CDR2 ANQGSEA. This CDR3 has 10 amino acids. V shed 5 bases and J shed 10 bases, with 11 bases lying between them. The CDR3 sequence is CSVTPPGAFF. The CDR3, as DNA: TGCAGCGTTACCCCTCCCGGAGCTTTCTTT.

V is TRBV7-2 and J is TRBJ2-2; a weak D match, TRBD2 (7 bases). The CDR3 sequence is 14 residues long. CDR1 and CDR2 (germline): SGHTA, FQGNSA. With 7 bases removed from V and 3 bases from J, the gap between germline ends came to 12 bases. CDR3 in DNA: TGTGCCAGCACCTGGGGGGGCTACACCGGGGAGCTGTTTTTT. It is translated as CASTWGGYTGELFF.

The chain has TRBV7-9 and TRBJ1-5; 10 nucleotides agree with TRBD1. V shed 5 bases, J shed 2 bases, and the junction held 6 bases outside the gene matches. CDR1 and CDR2 from the germline V gene are SEHNR and FQNEAQ (reference sequence). The CDR3 extends over 16 amino acids. The CDR3 nucleotides read TGTGCCAGCAGCCCTGACAGGGGGCAGGGCAATCAGCCCCAGCATTTT. Translating it yields CASSPDRGQGNQPQHF.

The rearrangement uses TRBV11-3 and TRBJ2-2; TRBD1 matches 10 bases. The CDR3 has 19 residues. V was clipped by 1 base and J by 2 bases; unmatched bases: 10. CDR1 is SGHNT and CDR2 is YENEEA in the germline V gene. The CDR3 nucleotides are TGTGCCAGCAGCTTAGGTCGCCGGGACAGGGGCCCAAACACCGGGGAGCTGTTTTTT. Its translation is CASSLGRRDRGPNTGELFF.

In DNA form, the CDR3 reads TGTGCCAGCAGTCCTCGGGGGGGGAAAAAGGGCTACACCTTC. Its translation is CASSPRGGKKGYTF. The chain is built from TRBV6-5 and TRBJ1-2, with D tentatively TRBD1 (5 bases). Per the germline V gene, CDR1 is MNHEY and CDR2 is SVGAGI. The length of the CDR3 is 14 residues. V lost 5 bases and J 8 bases, leaving 18 bases between the germline ends.

This chain links TRBV4-2 with TRBJ2-7, with 9 bases lining up with TRBD2. CDR3 length: 17 amino acids. Losses at the gene ends were 1 base for V and 0 bases for J; bases not matched to a gene: 7. Germline loops: CDR1 LGHNA, CDR2 YNFKEQ. The CDR3: CASSQGRGGQSSYEQYF. CDR3 DNA: TGTGCCAGCAGCCAAGGGCGGGGGGGCCAAAGCTCCTACGAGCAGTACTTC.

The gene calls are TRBV18 and TRBJ1-6; no clear D. The length of the CDR3 is 14 residues. Trimming left V 4 bases short and J 5 bases short, with 9 bases between. Germline V lookup: CDR1 KGHSH, CDR2 LQKENI. In DNA form, the CDR3 reads TGTGCCAGCTCACGGGCAGCCAATAATTCACCCCTCCACTTT. Amino acids: CASSRAANNSPLHF.

The V call is TRBV9, the J call TRBJ1-1; D possibly corresponds to TRBD1 (5 bases). The length of the CDR3 is 15 residues. Germline assignment: CDR1 SGDLS and CDR2 YYNGEE. The V end lost 4 bases, the J end lost 5 bases, and 18 bases lay between the germline ends. CDR3 in amino acids: CASSPRQTGGTEAFF. In DNA, the CDR3 is TGTGCCAGCAGCCCACGGCAGACCGGGGGTACTGAAGCTTTCTTT.